The 32 T cell receptor beta chains in this list originate from one sample, sequenced in a study of spatial heterogeneity in lung cancer. This sample's time point: blood at routine non-recurrence follow-up after resection. TCRdb re-called the 5' RACE reads through MiXCR, storing one row per CDR3 protein. The sample includes around 70,000 distinct CDR3 sequences, approximately 8.9% of them seen just once. The starting material was PBMCs, obtained at follow-up. Receptors were obtained from a female donor with early-stage non-small cell lung cancer.

The chain has TRBV18 and TRBJ2-1, with a tentative D call TRBD2 (5 bases). Germline CDR1 KGHSH, CDR2 LQKENI. Deletions cut 5 bases from V and 5 bases from J, with 10 bases between. CDR3 length: 13 amino acids. The chain's CDR3 is CASSKSGNNEQFF. The CDR3 nucleotides are TGTGCCAGCTCAAAAAGCGGAAACAATGAGCAGTTCTTC.

This clonotype was detected many times. The chain recombines TRBV2 with TRBJ2-4; TRBD2 matches at 9 bases. Losses at the gene ends were 7 bases for V and 6 bases for J; bases not matched to a gene: 10. This CDR3 is 15 amino acids long. Looked up from germline, CDR1 is SNHLY and CDR2 is FYNNEI. The CDR3 is CASTGSGSSGNIQYF. The CDR3 DNA reads as TGTGCCAGCACGGGTAGCGGGAGTTCGGGAAACATTCAGTACTTC.

In this sample, this clonotype turned up a few times. The chain couples TRBV5-1 to TRBJ1-2; D uncertain. This CDR3 has 10 amino acids. Deletions cut 4 bases from V and 3 bases from J, with 1 base between. CDR1 is SGHRS and CDR2 is YFSETQ in the germline V gene. The CDR3 DNA reads TGCGCCAGCAGCGACTATGGCTACACCTTC. Its translation: CASSDYGYTF.

This clonotype was found many times. This chain links TRBV11-2 with TRBJ2-7, with 8 bases aligning to TRBD2. From germline, CDR1 is SGHAT and CDR2 FQNNGV. Trimming removed 2 bases from V and 2 bases from J; junction bases left unmatched: 5. This CDR3 contains 15 residues. The CDR3, as DNA: TGTGCCAGCAGCTTAAACCCGGGACTAGCCTACGAGCAGTACTTC. The encoded protein is CASSLNPGLAYEQYF. Full variable domain (remainder filled in from reference TRBV11-2 and TRBJ2-7): EAGVAQSPRYKIIEKRQSVAFWCNPISGHATLYWYQQILGQGPKLLIQFQNNGVVDDSQLPKDRFSAERLKGVDSTLKIQPAKLEDSAVYLCASSLNPGLAYEQYFGPGTRLTVT.

Only a few counts were recorded for this clonotype. V gene TRBV24-1 combines with J gene TRBJ1-5; D gene ambiguous. This CDR3 contains 13 residues. V lost 2 bases and J lost 9, with 10 bases in between. CDR1 and CDR2 (germline): KGHDR, SFDVKD. CDR3 residues: CATSDYDLRPQHF. The CDR3 bases are TGTGCCACCAGTGATTACGATCTTAGGCCCCAGCATTTT.

V is TRBV30 and J is TRBJ1-4, with D tentatively TRBD1 (5 bases). Between the trimmed V and J ends, which lost 2 bases and 7 bases, there was a span of 11 bases. Per the germline V gene, CDR1 is GTSNPN and CDR2 is SVGIG (reference sequence). CDR3 length equals 13 residues. CDR3 region: CAWSYGAREKLFF. The DNA of the CDR3 is TGTGCCTGGAGTTACGGGGCGCGTGAAAAACTGTTTTTT. The variable domain in full, completed from reference TRBV30 and TRBJ1-4, reads SQTIHQWPATLVQPVGSPLSLECTVEGTSNPNLYWYRQAAGRGLQLLFYSVGIGQISSEVPQNLSASRPQDRQFILSSKKLLLSDSGFYLCAWSYGAREKLFFGSGTQLSVL.

This clonotype was found many times. The chain links TRBV6-1 to TRBJ2-6, with D possibly being TRBD1 (6 bases). V dropped 8 bases and J dropped 0 bases, with 8 bases sitting between them. The length of the CDR3 is 14 residues. Per the germline V gene, CDR1 is MNHNS and CDR2 is SASEGT. The CDR3 here is CASQQGSGANVLTF. The DNA for the CDR3 is TGTGCCAGCCAACAGGGCTCTGGGGCCAACGTCCTGACTTTC.

This clonotype was detected ten times or more. The V gene is TRBV5-1, the J gene TRBJ2-2, with 12 bases that match TRBD2. V shed 4 bases, J shed 4 bases, and the junction held 2 bases outside the gene matches. This CDR3 contains 15 residues. Germline V lookup: CDR1 SGHRS, CDR2 YFSETQ. CDR3 region: CASSPGLAGTGELFF. The CDR3 coding sequence is TGCGCCAGCAGCCCGGGACTAGCGGGCACCGGGGAGCTGTTTTTT.

This clonotype was found many times. The J gene is TRBJ2-3, the V gene TRBV14; 7 nucleotides agree with TRBD2. The trim removed 4 bases at V and 11 bases at J, leaving 18 bases unmatched. CDR1 is SGHDN, CDR2 FVKESK, per germline. The CDR3 is made up of 16 amino acids. CDR3 protein: CASSPLLATHSSGQYF. The DNA for the CDR3 is TGTGCCAGCAGCCCCTTACTAGCGACCCACTCGAGCGGGCAGTATTTT.

At least ten counts were recorded for this clonotype. V is TRBV27 and J is TRBJ2-7; possibly TRBD2 for D (6 bases). The CDR3 consists of 14 residues. CDR1 is MNHEY, CDR2 SMNVEV, per germline (reference sequence). V was cut by 2 bases and J by 0 bases, with 8 bases left in between. CDR3: CASSLGEASYEQYF. The CDR3, as DNA: TGTGCCAGCAGTTTAGGGGAGGCCTCCTACGAGCAGTACTTC.

This clonotype was seen at least ten times. This chain connects TRBV7-3 to TRBJ2-5; D is unclear. Between the trimmed V and J ends, which lost 0 bases and 1 base, there was a span of 3 bases. Germline assignment: CDR1 SGHTA and CDR2 FQGTGA. This CDR3 has 13 amino acids. CDR3 coding DNA: TGTGCCAGCAGCTTAACCCCCCAAGAGACCCAGTACTTC. This sequence encodes CASSLTPQETQYF.

This clonotype was counted ten times or more. V and J are TRBV5-1 and TRBJ2-6; D is undetermined. Germline V gene lookup returns CDR1 SGHRS and CDR2 YFSETQ. CDR3 length: 15 amino acids. Deletions cut 1 base from V and 0 bases from J, with 5 bases between. The CDR3 bases are TGCGCCAGCAGCTTGCCTCTCTCTGGGGCCAACGTCCTGACTTTC. Translation gives CASSLPLSGANVLTF.

This clonotype was picked up many times. The DNA of the CDR3 is TGTGCCAGCAGTTCCCCTAATCAGCCCCAGCATTTT. It yields the protein CASSSPNQPQHF. This sequence joins TRBV28 and TRBJ1-5; D call uncertain. Germline V gene data show CDR1 as MDHEN and CDR2 as SYDVKM. V was cut by 4 bases and J by 4 bases, with 5 bases left in between. The CDR3 is made up of 12 amino acids.

There are many counts of this clonotype. In DNA, the CDR3 is TGCAGCGTTGAACCCCGACACTCTTGGTACCAAGAGACCCAGTACTTC. Translated, it gives CSVEPRHSWYQETQYF. V usage is TRBV29-1 and J usage is TRBJ2-5; D is unclear. The CDR3 spans 16 residues. The V end lost 2 bases, the J end lost 0 bases, and 16 bases lay between the germline ends. The V gene's germline CDR1 is SQVTM and CDR2 ANQGSEA.

This clonotype was counted ten times or more. The rearrangement joins TRBV15 to TRBJ1-5; D gene ambiguous. The germline V gene has CDR1 LNHNV and CDR2 YYDKDF (reference sequence). V was clipped by 4 bases and J by 5 bases, with 15 bases between them. CDR3 size: 15 residues. The DNA for the CDR3 is TGTGCCACCAGCACTCTGCGGAGGAGAGATCAGCCCCAGCATTTT. Amino acids: CATSTLRRRDQPQHF.

This clonotype was found a few times. This chain joins TRBV18 and TRBJ2-7; D not resolved. The length of the CDR3 is 14 residues. The V gene lost 0 bases and the J gene lost 4 bases, with 10 bases spanning the gap. Germline V gives CDR1 KGHSH, CDR2 LQKENI. The CDR3 DNA reads TGTGCCAGCTCACCACCGTTCACCGTTTACGAGCAGTACTTC. Residues: CASSPPFTVYEQYF.

A word on this clonotype: Being one base from a much bigger clone, this may be a read error. The V call is TRBV6-5, the J call TRBJ2-7; 11 nucleotides line up with TRBD1. This CDR3 region has 15 residues. From germline, CDR1 is MNHEY and CDR2 SVGAGI. V trimming: 6 bases; J trimming: 3 bases; junction bases outside the gene matches: 7. CDR3 in amino acids: CASRRGQGVYYEQYF. The CDR3 DNA is TGTGCCAGCAGGAGGGGACAGGGGGTCTACTACGAGCAGTACTTC.

This clonotype was picked up many times. The gene calls are TRBV7-9 and TRBJ2-7; no clear D gene. Trimming left V 2 bases short and J 6 bases short, with 11 bases between. CDR1 SEHNR and CDR2 FQNEAQ come from the germline V gene (reference sequence). This CDR3 has 13 residues. The CDR3 DNA sequence: TGTGCCAGCAGCTTACCCTTCGTTAGCGAGCAGTACTTC. Translation: CASSLPFVSEQYF.

This clonotype was seen many times. This chain uses TRBV4-1 with TRBJ2-3, with 7 bases lining up with TRBD2. CDR3 size: 15 residues. Losses at the gene ends were 0 bases for V and 2 bases for J; bases not matched to a gene: 2. CDR1 and CDR2 (germline): MGHRA, YSYEKL. CDR3 in amino acids: CASSQEREHTDTQYF. CDR3 in DNA: TGCGCCAGCAGCCAAGAGCGGGAGCACACAGATACGCAGTATTTT.

V usage is TRBV2 and J usage is TRBJ2-7; 11 nucleotides match TRBD2. J gave up 4 bases and V 6 bases, and 5 bases lay outside the gene matches. The CDR3 has 14 residues. Germline V CDR1 and CDR2: SNHLY, FYNNEI. CDR3 nucleotides: TGTGCCAGCAGGCCGGGGACTAGCGGATACGAGCAGTACTTC. Amino acid sequence: CASRPGTSGYEQYF.

CDR3 coding DNA: TGTGCCAGCAGCCAACTACAGAAGGAATCACCCCTCCACTTT. Protein: CASSQLQKESPLHF. This chain connects TRBV14 to TRBJ1-6; no firm D call. This CDR3 is built from 14 residues. Between the trimmed V and J ends, which lost 2 bases and 10 bases, there was a span of 12 bases. From germline, CDR1 is SGHDN and CDR2 FVKESK.

In its sample, this clonotype was seen many times. This chain uses TRBV4-1 with TRBJ2-7; D remains ambiguous. V was cut by 1 base and J by 3 bases, with 10 bases left in between. Germline CDR1 is MGHRA and CDR2 is YSYEKL. The CDR3 is 14 amino acids. CDR3 in amino acids: CASSQGTAYYEQYF. DNA for the CDR3: TGCGCCAGCAGCCAAGGAACGGCTTACTACGAGCAGTACTTC.

This clonotype has at least ten counts. The chain couples TRBV5-5 to TRBJ2-7, with D tentatively TRBD1 (6 bases). With 9 bases removed from V and 2 bases from J, the gap between germline ends came to 18 bases. Germline V lookup: CDR1 SGHKS, CDR2 YYEKEE (reference sequence). The CDR3 loop spans 14 amino acids. CDR3 nucleotides: TGTGCCAACGAACCACCGGGACATACCTACGAGCAGTACTTC. Translating gives CANEPPGHTYEQYF. The full variable domain, with the rest looked up from reference TRBV5-5 and TRBJ2-7, is DAGVTQSPTHLIKTRGQQVTLRCSPISGHKSVSWYQQVLGQGPQFIFQYYEKEERGRGNFPDRFSARQFPNYSSELNVNALLLGDSALYLCANEPPGHTYEQYFGPGTRLTVT.

The rearrangement joins TRBV7-9 to TRBJ2-1; TRBD2 aligns across 12 bases. V lost 2 bases, J lost 7 bases, and 6 bases stayed unmatched. Germline V gives CDR1 SEHNR, CDR2 FQNEAQ (reference sequence). This CDR3 has 16 amino acids. The CDR3 loop reads CASSLSTSGSENEQFF. CDR3 coding DNA: TGTGCCAGCAGCTTATCGACTAGCGGGAGTGAGAATGAGCAGTTCTTC.

The J gene is TRBJ1-5, the V gene TRBV20-1, with 8 bases matching TRBD1. After removal of 7 bases from V and 6 bases from J, the junction contained 5 bases not matched to a gene. There are 12 residues in the CDR3. Germline values: CDR1 DFQATT, CDR2 SNEGSKA (reference sequence). The CDR3 DNA follows: TGCAGTGTGACAGGGGACAGTCAGCCCCAGCATTTT. It translates to CSVTGDSQPQHF.

The chain carries TRBV7-3 and TRBJ1-2; D is undetermined. The CDR3 is 13 amino acids. V was pared by 5 bases and J by 13 bases, with 20 bases between. Germline CDR1 reads SGHTA; CDR2 reads FQGTGA. CDR3: CASSPSGQPLGTF. In DNA form, the CDR3 reads TGTGCCAGCAGCCCCTCGGGCCAGCCCCTAGGCACCTTC.

This sequence joins TRBV7-9 and TRBJ2-5; 10 bases fit TRBD2. This CDR3 has 15 residues. Germline loops: CDR1 SEHNR, CDR2 FQNEAQ (reference sequence). The V and J ends lost 7 bases and 9 bases, in that order; junction bases with no gene match: 14. CDR3 nucleotide sequence: TGTGCCAGCACCCTCTCTCCAGCGGGAGGGTCCCCCCAGTACTTC. As protein: CASTLSPAGGSPQYF.

This chain links TRBV3-1 with TRBJ1-4; D uncertain. The CDR3 loop spans 17 amino acids. Germline values: CDR1 LGHDT, CDR2 YNNKEL (reference sequence). Trimming removed 2 bases at V and 0 bases at J, with 13 bases between. CDR3 bases: TGTGCCAGCAGCCAACTATGGGAGGGTGCAACTAATGAAAAACTGTTTTTT. Protein: CASSQLWEGATNEKLFF.

A few counts support this clonotype. Germline and junction disagree at one end, which may indicate a read error. The rearrangement uses TRBV7-2 and TRBJ2-1, with 10 nucleotides matching TRBD2. The CDR3 has 13 amino acids. Germline V lookup: CDR1 SGHTA, CDR2 FQGNSA. The CDR3 protein is CASSSGSGRAAVF. The CDR3 DNA sequence: TGTGCCAGCAGCTCAGGAAGCGGGAGGGCCGCCGTCTTC.

The rearrangement joins TRBV7-3 to TRBJ2-4; 7 bases match TRBD1. The CDR3 extends over 14 amino acids. After removal of 5 bases from V and 6 bases from J, the junction contained 7 bases not matched to a gene. Germline values: CDR1 SGHTA, CDR2 FQGTGA. CDR3 protein: CASSLGGASNIQYF. DNA of the CDR3: TGTGCCAGCAGCCTAGGGGGCGCCTCAAACATTCAGTACTTC. Full variable domain (missing parts from reference TRBV7-3 and TRBJ2-4): GAGVSQTPSNKVTEKGKYVELRCDPISGHTALYWYRQSLGQGPEFLIYFQGTGAADDSGLPNDRFFAVRPEGSVSTLKIQRTERGDSAVYLCASSLGGASNIQYFGAGTRLSVL.

This clonotype was detected ten times or more. The CDR3, as DNA: TGTGCCAGCAGCTTTACGCAAGAGACCCAGTACTTC. Amino acids: CASSFTQETQYF. The chain has TRBV2 and TRBJ2-5, with unresolved D. This CDR3 comprises 12 residues. Germline loops: CDR1 SNHLY, CDR2 FYNNEI. Trimming pared 6 bases from V and 2 bases from J, leaving 7 bases between.

The chain links TRBV28 to TRBJ2-7; D unclear. Trimming left V 6 bases short and J 1 base short, with 13 bases between. The germline V gene encodes CDR1 MDHEN and CDR2 SYDVKM. This CDR3 is 14 amino acids long. In DNA, the CDR3 is TGTGCCAGCAGCCCCGTTACAGTATCCTACGAGCAGTACTTC. Its translation is CASSPVTVSYEQYF.